This entry features one TCR beta chain sequence. This entry is derived from a study of cytomegalovirus exposure and HLA in healthy donors. Primers for the PCR totalled 60 Vbeta and 13 Jbeta. Assay: immunoSEQ multiplex PCR; the TCRdb copy retains only in-frame clones and omits some. This sample carries 150,000 to 200,000 clones, with around 1.4% going to the ten biggest clones. Germline lookup yields CDR1 MNHEY and CDR2 SVGAGI. This CDR3 has 14 amino acids. The junction had 8 bases not matched to a gene; V was cut back by 7 bases and J by 2 bases. The J gene is TRBJ2-7, the V gene TRBV6-5; TRBD1 agrees at 7 bases. The clonotype originates from an older woman in good health and CMV-seronegative. The material sequenced was PBMCs. In DNA form, the CDR3 reads TGTGCCAGCACCCCGCCGGGACAGCCCTACGAGCAGTACTTC. Its translation is CASTPPGQPYEQYF.